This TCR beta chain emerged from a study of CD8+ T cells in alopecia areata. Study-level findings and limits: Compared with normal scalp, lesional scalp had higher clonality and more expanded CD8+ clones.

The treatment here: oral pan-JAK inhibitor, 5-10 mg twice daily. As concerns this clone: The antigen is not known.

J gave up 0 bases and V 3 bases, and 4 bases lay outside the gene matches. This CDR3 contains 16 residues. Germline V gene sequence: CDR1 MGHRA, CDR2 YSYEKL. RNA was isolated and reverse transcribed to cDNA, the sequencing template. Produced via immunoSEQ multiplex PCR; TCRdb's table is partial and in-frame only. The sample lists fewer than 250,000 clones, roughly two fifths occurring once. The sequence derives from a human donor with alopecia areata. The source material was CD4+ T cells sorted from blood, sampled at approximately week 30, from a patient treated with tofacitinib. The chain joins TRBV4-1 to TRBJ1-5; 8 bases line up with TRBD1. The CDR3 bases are TGCGCCAGCAGCCAGCTAACAGGGGGTAGCAATCAGCCCCAGCATTTT. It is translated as CASSQLTGGSNQPQHF.